A single sample gave rise to the 10 T cell receptor beta chains below, sequenced in a study of blood T cell repertoires in COVID-19. TCRdb's copy holds only in-frame clones and misses some; the assay was immunoSEQ multiplex PCR. Of roughly 30,000 clones in the sample, about 89% were seen once. Material: peripheral blood. The source is a man aged 55 to 69 with acute or convalescent COVID-19.

This chain uses TRBV5-1 with TRBJ2-1; 9 bases align to TRBD2. CDR3 size: 18 residues. Germline V gene sequence: CDR1 SGHRS, CDR2 YFSETQ. With 3 bases clipped from V and 7 bases from J, the junction kept 17 bases outside the gene matches. CDR3 sequence: CASSSEGIYSGRRNEQFF. The CDR3 nucleotides are TGCGCCAGCAGCTCAGAAGGGATCTATAGCGGGAGAAGGAATGAGCAGTTCTTC.

The J gene is TRBJ2-3, the V gene TRBV11-3; 12 positions agree with TRBD2. The CDR3 contains 17 residues. The germline V gene has CDR1 SGHNT and CDR2 YENEEA. The junction had 5 bases not matched to a gene; V was cut back by 1 base and J by 3 bases. This CDR3 reads CASSLGLLAGGTDTQYF. As DNA, the CDR3 is TGTGCCAGCAGCTTAGGATTACTAGCGGGAGGAACAGATACGCAGTATTTT.

The rearrangement links TRBV29-1 to TRBJ1-2, with D perhaps matching TRBD1 (5 bases). Looked up from germline, CDR1 is SQVTM and CDR2 is ANQGSEA. The V gene lost 3 bases and the J gene lost 4 bases, with 18 bases spanning the gap. The CDR3 is made up of 15 amino acids. CDR3 nucleotides: TGCAGCGTTGATTGGGGGGAGGGGACGGTCTATGGCTACACCTTC. This codes for CSVDWGEGTVYGYTF.

This chain links TRBV27 with TRBJ2-3; weak D call: TRBD2 (6 bases). The CDR3 is 13 amino acids. Trimming removed 5 bases at V and 2 bases at J, with 8 bases between. Germline values: CDR1 MNHEY, CDR2 SMNVEV (reference sequence). The chain's CDR3 is CASSRGTTDTQYF. The CDR3 region has the DNA TGTGCCAGCAGTCGGGGGACCACAGATACGCAGTATTTT.

In its sample, this clone was seen once. V and J are TRBV7-2 and TRBJ1-6, with D maybe TRBD1 (5 bases). V gave up 1 base and J gave up 7 bases, with 11 bases separating them. CDR3 size: 15 residues. CDR1 is SGHTA, CDR2 FQGNSA, per germline. The CDR3 sequence is CASSLGGYENSPLHF. CDR3 nucleotide sequence: TGTGCCAGCAGCTTAGGGGGCTACGAGAATTCACCCCTCCACTTT.

V is TRBV5-1 and J is TRBJ2-2; TRBD2 agrees at 8 bases. The CDR3 spans 17 residues. J was trimmed by 5 bases and V by 4 bases; bases with no gene match: 13. CDR1 and CDR2 from the germline V gene are SGHRS and YFSETQ. CDR3 amino acids: CASSQRPAGVGTGELFF. In DNA form, the CDR3 reads TGCGCCAGCAGCCAGCGGCCAGCGGGAGTTGGTACCGGGGAGCTGTTTTTT.

The chain recombines TRBV19 with TRBJ2-1; 7 nucleotides match TRBD1. This CDR3 has 11 amino acids. With V trimmed by 11 bases and J by 9 bases, 7 bases remained unmatched. The germline CDR1 and CDR2 sequences are LNHDA and SQIVND (reference sequence). The chain's CDR3 is CASQGLSEQFF. The CDR3 nucleotides read TGTGCCTCACAGGGGTTGAGTGAGCAGTTCTTC.

V and J are TRBV11-3 and TRBJ2-7; D is possibly TRBD1 (5 bases). Germline V lookup: CDR1 SGHNT, CDR2 YENEEA. The germline V and J ends were trimmed by 3 bases and 2 bases, with 14 bases remaining between them. The CDR3 covers 15 residues. DNA of the CDR3: TGTGCCAGCAGCTTTAGTCCGGACAAAACCTACGAGCAGTACTTC. It codes for CASSFSPDKTYEQYF. Drawing the rest from reference TRBV11-3 and TRBJ2-7, the complete variable domain is EAGVVQSPRYKIIEKKQPVAFWCNPISGHNTLYWYLQNLGQGPELLIRYENEEAVDDSQLPKDRFSAERLKGVDSTLKIQPAELGDSAVYLCASSFSPDKTYEQYFGPGTRLTVT.

CDR3 in amino acids: CASSPTGTSWGQFF. CDR3 DNA sequence: TGTGCCAGCAGCCCGACCGGGACTTCATGGGGGCAGTTCTTC. This sequence joins TRBV4-2 and TRBJ2-1; possibly TRBD2 for D (6 bases). Looked up from germline, CDR1 is LGHNA and CDR2 is YNFKEQ. Trimming removed 4 bases from V and 12 bases from J, with 19 bases in between. This CDR3 is built from 14 residues.

The genes are TRBV7-2 and TRBJ1-5; possibly TRBD1 for D (6 bases). The germline CDR1 and CDR2 sequences are SGHTA and FQGNSA. With 5 bases removed from V and 4 bases from J, the gap between germline ends came to 15 bases. CDR3 length: 15 amino acids. The CDR3 DNA is TGTGCCAGCAGCACCCAACAGGGATGGAATCAGCCCCAGCATTTT. Protein: CASSTQQGWNQPQHF.